Following are 7 T cell receptor beta chains from one sample sequenced in a study of OX40 agonist ivuxolimab in advanced cancers. Assay: immunoSEQ multiplex PCR; the TCRdb copy retains only in-frame clones and omits some. The sample includes 30,000 to 40,000 clones, 80% to 90% of them seen just once. Sequencing used CD4+ or CD8+ T cells sorted from blood, obtained in a trial of the OX40 agonist ivuxolimab. The receptor set was obtained from an adult with an advanced solid tumor such as melanoma, head and neck, liver or kidney cancer.

The rearrangement joins TRBV28 to TRBJ1-5; possible D gene TRBD1, 6 bases. CDR1 and CDR2 from the germline V gene are MDHEN and SYDVKM. The length of the CDR3 is 17 residues. The germline V and J ends were trimmed by 3 bases and 0 bases, with 15 bases remaining between them. CDR3 DNA: TGTGCCAGCAGTTTTGGGTCTACAGGGTATAGCAATCAGCCCCAGCATTTT. This sequence encodes CASSFGSTGYSNQPQHF.

The genes are TRBV25-1 and TRBJ1-2; TRBD1 is a possible D gene (5 bases). CDR1 is MGHDK, CDR2 SYGVNS, per germline. The CDR3 has 11 amino acids. The V and J ends lost 8 bases and 7 bases respectively, with 11 bases between them. The CDR3 loop reads CASEGRIGYTF. CDR3 sequence (DNA): TGTGCCAGCGAGGGGCGAATTGGCTACACCTTC.

V gene TRBV20-1 combines with J gene TRBJ1-1; weak D call: TRBD1 (5 bases). The germline V gene has CDR1 DFQATT and CDR2 SNEGSKA (reference sequence). The CDR3 extends over 11 amino acids. V was shortened by 6 bases and J by 6 bases, with 11 bases between the two germline ends. The CDR3 sequence: CSAREGPEAFF. DNA of the CDR3: TGCAGTGCCCGCGAGGGGCCTGAAGCTTTCTTT.

The chain couples TRBV7-9 to TRBJ1-2, with 8 bases fitting TRBD1. CDR3 length: 15 residues. CDR1 is SEHNR and CDR2 is FQNEAQ in the germline V gene (reference sequence). The V segment lost 2 bases and the J segment 4 bases; nucleotides outside the gene matches: 6. CDR3 sequence reads: CASSLMQGAGYGYTF. In DNA form, the CDR3 reads TGTGCCAGCAGCTTAATGCAGGGGGCAGGCTATGGCTACACCTTC.

The gene calls are TRBV27 and TRBJ2-3, with D tentatively TRBD1 (6 bases). The germline V and J ends were trimmed by 7 bases and 4 bases, with 18 bases remaining between them. CDR1 is MNHEY and CDR2 is SMNVEV in the germline V gene (reference sequence). The CDR3 length is 15 residues. CDR3 bases: TGTGCCAGCACCCAGACAGGCCCGAGCCCAGATACGCAGTATTTT. This translates into CASTQTGPSPDTQYF.

The chain combines TRBV18 with TRBJ2-3; 9 bases are a match to TRBD1. Trimming took 3 bases from V and 2 from J; bases not matched to a gene: 6. Germline V gene sequence: CDR1 KGHSH, CDR2 LQKENI. CDR3 length: 16 amino acids. This CDR3 is CASSPIRDRVTDTQYF. CDR3 in DNA: TGTGCCAGCTCACCTATACGGGACAGGGTCACAGATACGCAGTATTTT.

The chain employs TRBV28 and TRBJ1-5; D is possibly TRBD1 (6 bases). This CDR3 spans 14 amino acids. V was clipped by 2 bases and J by 7 bases, with 12 bases between them. Germline V gives CDR1 MDHEN, CDR2 SYDVKM. CDR3: CASSLIQGTQPQHF. The CDR3 DNA sequence: TGTGCCAGCAGTTTAATACAGGGCACCCAGCCCCAGCATTTT.